The clone carrying this T cell receptor (beta chain) occurred a few times. Clones were read by immunoSEQ multiplex PCR, and TCRdb kept only the in-frame ones, dropping some. The repertoire includes under 35,000 clones, approximately 67% of them detected once, and almost 4% sits in the top ten. Regarding time point: cycle 4 day 1 (C4D1), after six to seven weeks of nivolumab. After autologous stem cell transplantation all patients relapsed, and prior brentuximab vedotin exposure differed between cohorts. Trimming removed 2 bases at V and 1 base at J, with 21 bases between. The length of the CDR3 is 18 residues. The V gene's germline CDR1 is SQVTM and CDR2 ANQGSEA. These data originate in a study of PD-1 blockade in classical Hodgkin lymphoma.

Specimen: peripheral blood mononuclear cells (PBMCs), collected before the fourth cycle of nivolumab. The gene calls are TRBV29-1 and TRBJ2-1, with D perhaps TRBD1 (8 bases). The TCR was taken from a human donor with classical Hodgkin lymphoma. The CDR3 bases are TGCAGCGTTGAACCCGGACAGGGAGGGCTTCTTTCCTACAATGAGCAGTTCTTC. As protein: CSVEPGQGGLLSYNEQFF.